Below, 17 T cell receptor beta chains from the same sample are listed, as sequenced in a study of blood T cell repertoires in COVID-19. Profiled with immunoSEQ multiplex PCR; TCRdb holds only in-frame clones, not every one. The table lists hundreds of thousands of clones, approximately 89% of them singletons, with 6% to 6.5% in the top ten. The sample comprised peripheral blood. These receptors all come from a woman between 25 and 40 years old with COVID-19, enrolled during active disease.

CDR3 sequence (DNA): TGTGCCAGCAGCACCGGGACAACCTATGGCTACACCTTC. It yields the protein CASSTGTTYGYTF. This sequence joins TRBV6-5 and TRBJ1-2; D might be TRBD1 (6 bases). V shed 6 bases and J shed 4 bases, with 12 bases lying between them. There are 13 residues in the CDR3. Germline lookup yields CDR1 MNHEY and CDR2 SVGAGI.

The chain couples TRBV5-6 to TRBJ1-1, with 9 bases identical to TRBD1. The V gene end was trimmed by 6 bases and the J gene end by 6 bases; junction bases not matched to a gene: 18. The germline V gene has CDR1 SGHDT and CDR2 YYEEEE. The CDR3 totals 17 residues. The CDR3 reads CASTQLGPGQGWAEAFF. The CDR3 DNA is TGTGCCAGCACCCAGCTTGGGCCGGGACAGGGATGGGCTGAAGCTTTCTTT.

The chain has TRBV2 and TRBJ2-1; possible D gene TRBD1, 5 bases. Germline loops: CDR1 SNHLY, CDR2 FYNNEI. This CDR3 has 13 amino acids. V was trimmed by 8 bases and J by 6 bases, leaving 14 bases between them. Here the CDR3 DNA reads TGTGCCAGCGGTTTAGGGGAAATCAATGAGCAGTTCTTC. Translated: CASGLGEINEQFF.

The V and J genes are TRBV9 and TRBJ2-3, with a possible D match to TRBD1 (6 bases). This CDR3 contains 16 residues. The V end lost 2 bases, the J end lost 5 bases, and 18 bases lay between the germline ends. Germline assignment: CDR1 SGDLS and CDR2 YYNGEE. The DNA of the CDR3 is TGTGCCAGCAGCGTTAAGGCAGGGGCAGCAGGAGATACGCAGTATTTT. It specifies CASSVKAGAAGDTQYF.

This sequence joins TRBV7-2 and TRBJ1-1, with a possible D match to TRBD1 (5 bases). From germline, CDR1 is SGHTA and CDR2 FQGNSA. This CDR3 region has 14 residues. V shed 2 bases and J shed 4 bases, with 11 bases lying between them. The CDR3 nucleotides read TGTGCCAGCAGCTTACAGGGAGGGTTCACTGAAGCTTTCTTT. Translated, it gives CASSLQGGFTEAFF.

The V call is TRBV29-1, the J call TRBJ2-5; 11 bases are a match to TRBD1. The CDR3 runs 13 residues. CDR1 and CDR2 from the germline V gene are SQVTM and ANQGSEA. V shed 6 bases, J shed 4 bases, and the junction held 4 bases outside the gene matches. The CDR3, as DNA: TGCAGCGTGGACAGGGGGCTAGTAGAGACCCAGTACTTC. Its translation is CSVDRGLVETQYF.

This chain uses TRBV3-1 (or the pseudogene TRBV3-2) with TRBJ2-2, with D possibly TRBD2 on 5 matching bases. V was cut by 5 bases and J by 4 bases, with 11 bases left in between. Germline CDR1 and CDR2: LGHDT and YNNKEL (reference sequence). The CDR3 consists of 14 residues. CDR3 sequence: CASSATDFTGELFF. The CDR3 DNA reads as TGTGCCAGCAGCGCAACGGACTTCACCGGGGAGCTGTTTTTT.

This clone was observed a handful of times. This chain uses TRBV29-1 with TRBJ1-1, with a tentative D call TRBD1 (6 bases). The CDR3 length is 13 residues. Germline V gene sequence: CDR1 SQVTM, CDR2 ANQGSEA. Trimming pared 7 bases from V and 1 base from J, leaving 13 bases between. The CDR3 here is CSASGTPNTEAFF. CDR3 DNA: TGCAGCGCATCCGGGACACCGAACACTGAAGCTTTCTTT.

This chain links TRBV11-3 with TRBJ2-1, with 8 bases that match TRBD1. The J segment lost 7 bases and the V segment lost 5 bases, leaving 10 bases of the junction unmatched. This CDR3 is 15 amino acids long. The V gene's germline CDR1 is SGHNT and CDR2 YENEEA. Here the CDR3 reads CASSRDRGALNEQFF. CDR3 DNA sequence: TGTGCCAGCAGCCGAGACAGGGGAGCCTTAAATGAGCAGTTCTTC.

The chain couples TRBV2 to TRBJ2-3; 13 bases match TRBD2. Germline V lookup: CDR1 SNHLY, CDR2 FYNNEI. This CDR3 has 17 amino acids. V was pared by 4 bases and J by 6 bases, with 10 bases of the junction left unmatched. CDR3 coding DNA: TGTGCCAGCAGTGGGACTAGCGGGGGAAGAGGCGCCGATACGCAGTATTTT. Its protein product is CASSGTSGGRGADTQYF.

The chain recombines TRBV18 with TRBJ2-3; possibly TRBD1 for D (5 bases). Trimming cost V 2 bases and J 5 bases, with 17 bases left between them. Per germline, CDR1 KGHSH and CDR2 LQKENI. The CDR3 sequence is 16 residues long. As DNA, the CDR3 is TGTGCCAGCTCACCAGCTCGAAGGGGCGTAGAAGATACGCAGTATTTT. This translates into CASSPARRGVEDTQYF.

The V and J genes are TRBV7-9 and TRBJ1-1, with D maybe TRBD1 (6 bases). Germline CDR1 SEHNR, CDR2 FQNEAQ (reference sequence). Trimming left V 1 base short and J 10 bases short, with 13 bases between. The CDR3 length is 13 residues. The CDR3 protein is CASSLGWQGTAFF. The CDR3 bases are TGTGCCAGCAGCTTAGGGTGGCAGGGGACAGCTTTCTTT.

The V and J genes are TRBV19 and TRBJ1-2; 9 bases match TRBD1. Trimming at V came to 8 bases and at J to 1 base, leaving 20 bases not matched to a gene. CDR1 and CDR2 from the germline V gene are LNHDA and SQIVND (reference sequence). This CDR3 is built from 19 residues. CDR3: CASGSFTGTGYLLNYGYTF. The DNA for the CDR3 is TGTGCCAGTGGAAGTTTCACCGGGACAGGGTATCTCCTTAACTATGGCTACACCTTC. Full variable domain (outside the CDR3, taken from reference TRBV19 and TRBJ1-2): DGGITQSPKYLFRKEGQNVTLSCEQNLNHDAMYWYRQDPGQGLRLIYYSQIVNDFQKGDIAEGYSVSREKKESFPLTVTSAQKNPTAFYLCASGSFTGTGYLLNYGYTFGSGTRLTVV.

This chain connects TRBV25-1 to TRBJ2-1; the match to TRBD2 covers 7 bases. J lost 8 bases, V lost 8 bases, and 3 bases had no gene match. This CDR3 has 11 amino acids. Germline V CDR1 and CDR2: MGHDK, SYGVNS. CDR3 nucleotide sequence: TGTGCCAGCGAACTAGCGTATGAGCAGTTCTTC. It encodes CASELAYEQFF.

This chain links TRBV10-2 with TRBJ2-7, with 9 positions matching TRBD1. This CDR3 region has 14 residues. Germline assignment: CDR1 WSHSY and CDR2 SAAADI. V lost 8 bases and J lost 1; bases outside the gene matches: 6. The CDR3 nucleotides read TGCGCCAGCTTGGAGGGACAGGGATCCTACGAGCAGTACTTC. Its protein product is CASLEGQGSYEQYF.

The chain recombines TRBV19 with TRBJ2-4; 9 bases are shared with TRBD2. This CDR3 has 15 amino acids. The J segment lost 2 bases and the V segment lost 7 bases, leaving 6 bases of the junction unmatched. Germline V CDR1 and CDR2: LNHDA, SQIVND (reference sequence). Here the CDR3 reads CASTVTSGTKNIQYF. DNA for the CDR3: TGTGCCAGTACGGTGACTAGCGGCACCAAAAACATTCAGTACTTC.

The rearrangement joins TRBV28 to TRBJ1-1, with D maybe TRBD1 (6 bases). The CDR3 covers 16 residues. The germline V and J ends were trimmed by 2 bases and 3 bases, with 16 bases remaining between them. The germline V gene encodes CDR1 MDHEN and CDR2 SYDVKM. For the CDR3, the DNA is TGTGCCAGCAGTTTAGGACAGTTCAAGGGGGACACTGAAGCTTTCTTT. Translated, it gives CASSLGQFKGDTEAFF.